The clone carrying this TCR beta chain occurred a few times. What it recognizes is unknown. Assay used: immunoSEQ multiplex PCR; TCRdb lists only in-frame clones, some missing. Among fewer than 100,000 clones, 65% to 90% were seen once, and the ten largest hold less than 2%. This sample was taken from a study of OX40 agonist ivuxolimab in advanced cancers. Study background: Ivuxolimab, which is an agonistic anti-OX40 (CD134) antibody, was administered to the patients. There were three patients with partial responses, one having hepatocellular carcinoma and two cutaneous melanoma.

Findings and caveats of the study: Those patients achieving a partial response at 0.1-3.0 mg/kg showed among the lowest clonal expansion.

Germline CDR1 is SNHLY and CDR2 is FYNNEI. The CDR3 covers 14 residues. The germline V and J ends were trimmed by 6 bases and 7 bases, with 16 bases remaining between them. The TCR sequence derives from an adult with an advanced solid tumor such as melanoma, head and neck, liver or kidney cancer. The V call is TRBV2, the J call TRBJ2-1; D is perhaps TRBD1 or TRBD2 (5 bases each). Material: CD4+ or CD8+ T cells sorted from blood, obtained in a trial of the OX40 agonist ivuxolimab. CDR3 region: CASRVPGPTNEQFF. In nucleotides, the CDR3 is TGTGCCAGCAGAGTCCCGGGGCCAACTAATGAGCAGTTCTTC.